This T cell receptor (beta chain) comes out of a study of blood T cell repertoires in COVID-19. Authors' methods: The authors estimated nucleated cell counts from reference gene primer amplification. Sequencing used immunoSEQ multiplex PCR; TCRdb keeps in-frame clones, though not all of them. The V and J calls and clone size come from that table; D and trimming were worked out from the DNA. The sample records about 330,000 clones, 80% to 95% being singletons. Study members were between roughly 18 and 100 years old and lived in around 24 US regions. Assignment of participants to cohorts was predicated upon participant-reported clinical history. CDR1 is SGHTA, CDR2 FQGNSA, per germline. CDR3 length: 15 residues. Trimming at V came to 2 bases and at J to 4 bases, leaving 6 bases not matched to a gene.

The genes are TRBV7-2 and TRBJ1-1; 8 bases match TRBD1. The sequenced sample was PBMCs or T cells enriched from blood (not recorded which). This receptor was obtained from a woman aged 25-40 years who had recovered from COVID-19. The CDR3 nucleotides are TGTGCCAGCAGCTTACTTGGACAGGGCTTCACTGAAGCTTTCTTT. This translates into CASSLLGQGFTEAFF.